The rows below give T cell receptor beta chains drawn from one sample of a study of PD-L1 blockade in urothelial cancer. Measured with immunoSEQ multiplex PCR; TCRdb has only the in-frame clones, and not every one. The sample holds about 50,000 clones, 80% to 90% seen once. Sequencing used PBMCs, obtained around atezolizumab (anti-PD-L1) treatment. The receptors shown here come from a man in his 70s with urothelial cancer. CDR3s include the opening cysteine and the closing phenylalanine or tryptophan. A D gene is named only where the DNA matches it firmly. Some rows mark clone size as missing; the rest say once, few, many or name a class of expanded clone.

TRBJ2-7 | - | TRBV4-1 | - | CASSPEWYDEQYF | TGCGCCAGCTCTCCTGAGTGGTACGACGAGCAGTACTTC
TRBJ2-7 | - | TRBV5-1 | - | CASSLGTVLSYEQYF | TGCGCCAGCAGCTTGGGGACAGTGCTTTCCTACGAGCAGTACTTC
TRBJ2-7 | - | TRBV28 | few | CASTSNRDPLHEQYF | TGTGCCAGCACCTCTAACAGGGACCCTCTCCACGAGCAGTACTTC
TRBJ2-1 | TRBD2 | TRBV5-1 | - | CASSLEGLAGGREQFF | TGCGCCAGCAGCTTGGAGGGACTAGCGGGAGGGCGAGAGCAGTTCTTC
TRBJ1-2 | - | TRBV21-1 | - | CASSGAEGGNYGYTF | TGTGCCAGCAGCGGGGCCGAAGGAGGGAACTATGGCTACACCTTC
TRBJ2-1 | TRBD2 | TRBV7-9 | - | CASSLTSGIPSSYNEQFF | TGTGCCAGCAGCTTAACTAGCGGGATTCCTAGCTCCTACAATGAGCAGTTCTTC
TRBJ1-2 | TRBD1 | TRBV27 | - | CASSLSTAGGFYGYTF | TGTGCCAGCAGTTTATCGACGGCAGGGGGCTTCTATGGCTACACCTTC
TRBJ2-3 | TRBD2 | TRBV6-5 | - | CASRRLAGIRDTQYF | TGTGCCAGCCGGCGACTAGCGGGAATTAGGGATACGCAGTATTTT
TRBJ1-4 | TRBD1 | TRBV15 | - | CATNRGLDNEKLFF | TGTGCCACGAACAGGGGGCTGGATAATGAAAAACTGTTTTTT
TRBJ2-7 | TRBD1 | TRBV18 | - | CASSPNLDRDHEQYF | TGTGCCAGCTCCCCCAATCTCGACAGGGACCACGAGCAGTACTTC
TRBJ2-1 | TRBD2 | TRBV19 | - | CASSTRPGLAGVGDEQFF | TGTGCCAGTAGCACTCGACCGGGACTAGCGGGAGTTGGCGATGAGCAGTTCTTC
TRBJ1-1 | TRBD1 | TRBV10-3 | - | CATVGQPNTEAFF | TGTGCCACCGTGGGACAGCCAAACACTGAAGCTTTCTTT
TRBJ2-3 | TRBD2 | TRBV7-2 | - | CASSRGGLGQDTQYF | TGTGCCAGCAGCCGGGGGGGACTAGGGCAAGATACGCAGTATTTT
TRBJ2-1 | TRBD2 | TRBV2 | - | CASSRRRLALSSYNEQFF | TGTGCCAGCAGTCGCCGTAGACTAGCCCTGAGCTCCTACAATGAGCAGTTCTTC
TRBJ2-7 | - | TRBV7-8 | - | CASSLSVSYEQYF | TGTGCCAGCAGCCTTAGTGTCTCCTACGAGCAGTACTTC
TRBJ2-2 | TRBD1 | TRBV7-9 | - | CASSLSWGTGNTGELFF | TGTGCCAGCAGCTTAAGCTGGGGGACAGGAAACACCGGGGAGCTGTTTTTT
TRBJ2-1 | TRBD2 | TRBV2 | once | CASSALAVNNEQFF | TGTGCCAGCAGTGCACTAGCGGTTAACAATGAGCAGTTCTTC
TRBJ1-1 | - | TRBV11-2 | - | CASSWQGPGDAFF | TGTGCCAGCAGCTGGCAGGGGCCCGGGGATGCTTTCTTT
TRBJ1-3 | - | TRBV5-1 | - | CASSLQSVTSSGNTIYF | TGCGCCAGCAGCTTGCAGAGCGTCACGAGCTCTGGAAACACCATATATTTT
TRBJ2-7 | TRBD2 | TRBV19 | - | CASRGLAGTDSYEQYF | TGTGCCAGTAGGGGACTAGCGGGCACAGATAGCTACGAGCAGTACTTC
TRBJ2-5 | - | TRBV19 | - | CASSIVNRETQYF | TGTGCCAGTAGTATAGTCAATCGGGAGACCCAGTACTTC
TRBJ2-7 | TRBD1 | TRBV6-6 | - | CASSYLGQGNEQYF | TGTGCCAGCAGCTACTTGGGACAGGGAAACGAGCAGTACTTC
TRBJ2-2 | - | TRBV28 | once | CASSFLVGGDTGELFF | TGTGCCAGCAGTTTTTTAGTGGGAGGCGACACCGGGGAGCTGTTTTTT
TRBJ2-2 | - | TRBV28 | - | CASTPGRRPVGELFF | TGTGCCAGCACACCAGGGAGGCGCCCGGTCGGGGAGCTGTTTTTT
TRBJ1-2 | TRBD1 | TRBV7-9 | few | CASSLAEGGDGYTF | TGTGCCAGCAGCTTAGCAGAAGGGGGCGATGGCTACACCTTC
TRBJ2-7 | TRBD2 | TRBV27 | - | CASAPPSGRSYEQYF | TGTGCCAGCGCTCCTCCTAGCGGGAGAAGCTACGAGCAGTACTTC
TRBJ2-7 | - | TRBV6-5 | - | CASSYSGVGYEQYF | TGTGCCAGCAGTTACTCCGGAGTCGGCTACGAGCAGTACTTC
TRBJ2-2 | TRBD1 | TRBV5-1 | - | CASSLGGQGTNTGELFF | TGCGCCAGCAGCTTGGGAGGACAGGGGACTAACACCGGGGAGCTGTTTTTT
TRBJ2-7 | - | TRBV9 | - | CASSGGGRGYEQYF | TGTGCCAGCAGCGGTGGGGGGAGGGGGTACGAGCAGTACTTC
TRBJ2-7 | TRBD1 | TRBV5-4 | - | CASSLDSTGDEQYF | TGTGCCAGCAGCTTGGACTCTACAGGGGACGAGCAGTACTTC
TRBJ1-4 | TRBD1 | TRBV5-1 | few | CASSLAGGREKLFF | TGCGCCAGCAGCTTAGCAGGGGGTCGAGAAAAACTGTTTTTT
TRBJ2-5 | TRBD2 | TRBV19 | - | CASSSGTSGTLQETQYF | TGTGCCAGTAGTTCCGGGACTAGCGGGACCCTCCAAGAGACCCAGTACTTC
TRBJ2-5 | - | TRBV5-4 | - | CASSLYDQETQYF | TGTGCCAGCAGCTTGTATGACCAAGAGACCCAGTACTTC
TRBJ2-1 | - | TRBV2 | - | CASSGSRGGYNEQFF | TGTGCCAGCAGTGGATCTAGGGGTGGCTACAATGAGCAGTTCTTC
TRBJ2-3 | - | TRBV6-1 | - | CASRPIQATDTQYF | TGTGCCAGCAGGCCCATTCAGGCCACAGATACGCAGTATTTT
TRBJ2-3 | TRBD1 | TRBV9 | - | CASSALGQGTDTQYF | TGTGCCAGCAGCGCCTTAGGACAGGGAACAGATACGCAGTATTTT
TRBJ2-7 | TRBD2 | TRBV4-1 | - | CASSPWTSNEQYF | TGCGCCAGCAGCCCATGGACTAGCAACGAGCAGTACTTC
TRBJ2-2 | - | TRBV28 | - | CASSLTVNTGELFF | TGTGCCAGCAGTTTAACAGTTAACACCGGGGAGCTGTTTTTT
TRBJ2-2 | - | TRBV4-1 | - | CASSQERLATGELFF | TGCGCCAGCAGCCAAGAGAGGCTAGCGACCGGGGAGCTGTTTTTT
TRBJ1-4 | - | TRBV7-6 | - | CASSLPTGWDEKLFF | TGTGCCAGCAGCTTACCCACAGGGTGGGACGAAAAACTGTTTTTT
TRBJ1-2 | TRBD1 | TRBV6-5 | - | CASSYSGQGLNYGYTF | TGTGCCAGCAGTTACTCCGGACAGGGGTTAAACTATGGCTACACCTTC
TRBJ2-5 | TRBD2 | TRBV28 | - | CASSYGRGFQETQYF | TGTGCCAGCAGTTACGGGAGGGGCTTTCAAGAGACCCAGTACTTC
TRBJ2-7 | TRBD1 | TRBV27 | few | CASSLDRDLGHEQYF | TGTGCCAGCAGTCTGGACAGGGACTTAGGCCACGAGCAGTACTTC
TRBJ1-1 | TRBD1 | TRBV23-1 | - | CASSQGQGGDTEAFF | TGCGCCAGCAGTCAAGGACAGGGAGGGGACACTGAAGCTTTCTTT
TRBJ1-2 | - | TRBV18 | - | CASSLGQPYGYTF | TGTGCCAGCTCTCTTGGACAGCCCTATGGCTACACCTTC
TRBJ2-1 | - | TRBV5-1 | - | CASSSYSGANEQFF | TGCGCCAGCAGCTCCTACAGTGGGGCGAATGAGCAGTTCTTC
TRBJ1-2 | TRBD1 | TRBV28 | - | CASSSPTGGGYGYTF | TGTGCCAGCAGTTCCCCGACAGGGGGAGGTTATGGCTACACCTTC
TRBJ2-3 | - | TRBV27 | - | CASSPQVSDTQYF | TGTGCCAGCAGCCCTCAGGTTTCAGATACGCAGTATTTT
TRBJ1-4 | TRBD1 | TRBV2 | - | CASSEALLGTGREKLFF | TGTGCCAGCAGTGAAGCGCTTCTTGGGACAGGGAGAGAAAAACTGTTTTTT
TRBJ2-4 | - | TRBV2 | - | CASLGPTLAKNIQYF | TGTGCCAGCCTGGGCCCTACCCTAGCCAAAAACATTCAGTACTTC
TRBJ2-2 | - | TRBV5-4 | - | CASSPSLAGTGELFF | TGTGCCAGCAGCCCATCGTTGGCGGGCACCGGGGAGCTGTTTTTT
TRBJ2-7 | - | TRBV27 | - | CASSLSGSLTQYF | TGTGCCAGCAGTTTATCGGGCAGCCTTACCCAGTACTTC
TRBJ1-1 | TRBD1 | TRBV11-3 | - | CASSLRPETGGSEAFF | TGTGCCAGCAGCTTAAGACCCGAGACAGGGGGCTCTGAAGCTTTCTTT
TRBJ2-5 | TRBD1 | TRBV11-2 | once | CASSPGTGGETQYF | TGTGCCAGCAGCCCCGGGACAGGTGGTGAGACCCAGTACTTC
TRBJ2-7 | TRBD2 | TRBV27 | - | CASSPSWGLAGYEQYF | TGTGCCAGCAGTCCGTCCTGGGGACTAGCGGGGTACGAGCAGTACTTC